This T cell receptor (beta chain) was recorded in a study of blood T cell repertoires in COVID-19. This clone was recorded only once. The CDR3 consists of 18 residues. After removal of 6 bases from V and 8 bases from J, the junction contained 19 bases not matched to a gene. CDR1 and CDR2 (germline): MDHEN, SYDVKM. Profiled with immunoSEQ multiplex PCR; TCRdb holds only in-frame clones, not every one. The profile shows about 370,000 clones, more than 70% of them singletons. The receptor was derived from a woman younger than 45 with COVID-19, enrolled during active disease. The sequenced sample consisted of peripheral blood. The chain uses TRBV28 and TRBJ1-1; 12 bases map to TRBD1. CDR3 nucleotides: TGTGCCAGCAGCCGGACCTCCCGGGACAGGGGGCAAGCGGCAGAAGCTTTCTTT. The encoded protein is CASSRTSRDRGQAAEAFF.